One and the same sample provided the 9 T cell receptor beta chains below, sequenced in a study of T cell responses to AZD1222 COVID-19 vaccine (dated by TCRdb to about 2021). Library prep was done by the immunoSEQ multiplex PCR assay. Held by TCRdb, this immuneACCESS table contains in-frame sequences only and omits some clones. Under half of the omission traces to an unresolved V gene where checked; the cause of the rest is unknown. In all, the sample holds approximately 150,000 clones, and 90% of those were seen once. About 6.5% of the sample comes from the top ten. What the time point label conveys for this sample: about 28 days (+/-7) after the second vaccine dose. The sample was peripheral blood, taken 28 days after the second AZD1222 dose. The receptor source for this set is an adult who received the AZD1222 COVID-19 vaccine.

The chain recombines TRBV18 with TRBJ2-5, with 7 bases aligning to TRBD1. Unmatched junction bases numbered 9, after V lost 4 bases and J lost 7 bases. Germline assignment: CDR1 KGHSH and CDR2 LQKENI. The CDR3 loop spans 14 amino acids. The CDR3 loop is CASSQFTGDRTQYF. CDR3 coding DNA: TGTGCCAGCTCACAATTTACAGGGGACAGGACCCAGTACTTC.

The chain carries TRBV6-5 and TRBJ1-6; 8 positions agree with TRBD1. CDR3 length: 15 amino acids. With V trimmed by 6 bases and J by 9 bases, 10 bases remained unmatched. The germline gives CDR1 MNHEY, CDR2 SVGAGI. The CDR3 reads CASSQGQGWSSPLHF. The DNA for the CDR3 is TGTGCCAGCAGCCAAGGACAGGGCTGGAGTTCACCCCTCCACTTT.

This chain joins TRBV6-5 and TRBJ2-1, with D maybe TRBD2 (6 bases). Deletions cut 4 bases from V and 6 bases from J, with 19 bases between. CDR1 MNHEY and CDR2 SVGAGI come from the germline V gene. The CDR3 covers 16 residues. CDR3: CASSSDHGGFGNEQFF. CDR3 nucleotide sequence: TGTGCCAGCAGTTCCGACCACGGAGGGTTTGGCAATGAGCAGTTCTTC.

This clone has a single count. The CDR3 DNA reads TGTGCCAGTAGTACAACCTGGACAGGGGTTGGCTACACCTTC. Protein product: CASSTTWTGVGYTF. The chain carries TRBV19 and TRBJ1-2; TRBD1 aligns across 9 bases. The length of the CDR3 is 14 residues. J lost 7 bases, V lost 4 bases, and 7 bases had no gene match. CDR1 and CDR2 from the germline V gene are LNHDA and SQIVND (reference sequence).

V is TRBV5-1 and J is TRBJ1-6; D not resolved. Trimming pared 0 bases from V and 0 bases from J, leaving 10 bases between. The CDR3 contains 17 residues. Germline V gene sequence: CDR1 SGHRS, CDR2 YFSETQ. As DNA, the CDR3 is TGCGCCAGCAGCTTGGACGCTGGGAGCTCCTATAATTCACCCCTCCACTTT. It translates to CASSLDAGSSYNSPLHF.

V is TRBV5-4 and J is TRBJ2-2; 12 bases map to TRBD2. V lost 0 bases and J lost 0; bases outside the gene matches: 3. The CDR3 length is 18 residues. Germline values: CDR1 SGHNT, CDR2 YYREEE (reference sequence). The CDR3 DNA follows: TGTGCCAGCAGCTTGGGACTAGCGGGAGTAGCGAACACCGGGGAGCTGTTTTTT. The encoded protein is CASSLGLAGVANTGELFF.

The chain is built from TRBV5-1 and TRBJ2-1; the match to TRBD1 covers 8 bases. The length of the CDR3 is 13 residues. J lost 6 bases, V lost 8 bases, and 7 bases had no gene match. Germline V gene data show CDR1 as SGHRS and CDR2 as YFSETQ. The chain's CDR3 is CASRTGLFNEQFF. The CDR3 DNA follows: TGCGCCAGTCGGACAGGGCTTTTCAATGAGCAGTTCTTC.

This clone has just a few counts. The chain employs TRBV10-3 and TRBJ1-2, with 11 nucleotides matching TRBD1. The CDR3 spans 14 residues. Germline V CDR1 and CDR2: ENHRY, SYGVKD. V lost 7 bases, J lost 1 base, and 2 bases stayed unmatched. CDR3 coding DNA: TGTGCCATCACGGGGACAGGGGGTAACTATGGCTACACCTTC. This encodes CAITGTGGNYGYTF.

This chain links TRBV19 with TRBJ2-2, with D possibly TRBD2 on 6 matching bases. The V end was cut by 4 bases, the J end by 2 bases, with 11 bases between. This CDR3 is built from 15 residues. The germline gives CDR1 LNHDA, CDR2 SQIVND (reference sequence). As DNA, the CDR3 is TGTGCCAGTAGTAGTCTAGCGAAAAACACCGGGGAGCTGTTTTTT. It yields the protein CASSSLAKNTGELFF. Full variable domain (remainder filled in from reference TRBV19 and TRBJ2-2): DGGITQSPKYLFRKEGQNVTLSCEQNLNHDAMYWYRQDPGQGLRLIYYSQIVNDFQKGDIAEGYSVSREKKESFPLTVTSAQKNPTAFYLCASSSLAKNTGELFFGEGSRLTVL.